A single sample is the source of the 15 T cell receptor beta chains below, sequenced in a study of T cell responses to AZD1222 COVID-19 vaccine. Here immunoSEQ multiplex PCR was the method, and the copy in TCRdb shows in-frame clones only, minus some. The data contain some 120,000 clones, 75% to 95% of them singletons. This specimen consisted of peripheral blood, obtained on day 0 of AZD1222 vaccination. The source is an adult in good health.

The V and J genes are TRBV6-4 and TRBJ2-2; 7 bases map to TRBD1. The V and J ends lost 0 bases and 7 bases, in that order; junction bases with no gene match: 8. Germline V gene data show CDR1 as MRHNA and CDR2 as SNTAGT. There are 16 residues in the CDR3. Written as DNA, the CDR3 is TGTGCCAGCAGTGACTCGGGGACAGAGGGCGGCGGGGAGCTGTTTTTT. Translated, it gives CASSDSGTEGGGELFF.

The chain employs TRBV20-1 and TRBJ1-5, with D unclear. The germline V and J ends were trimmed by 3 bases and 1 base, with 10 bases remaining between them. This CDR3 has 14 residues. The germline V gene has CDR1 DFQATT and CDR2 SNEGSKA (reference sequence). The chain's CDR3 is CSASPGLSNQPQHF. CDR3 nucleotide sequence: TGCAGTGCTAGTCCCGGTCTGAGCAATCAGCCCCAGCATTTT.

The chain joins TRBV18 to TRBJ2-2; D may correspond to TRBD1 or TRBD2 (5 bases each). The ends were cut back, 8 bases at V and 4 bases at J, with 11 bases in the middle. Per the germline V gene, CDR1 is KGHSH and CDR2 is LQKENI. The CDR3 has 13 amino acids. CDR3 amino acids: CASEGSITGELFF. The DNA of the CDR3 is TGTGCCAGCGAGGGGTCGATCACCGGGGAGCTGTTTTTT.

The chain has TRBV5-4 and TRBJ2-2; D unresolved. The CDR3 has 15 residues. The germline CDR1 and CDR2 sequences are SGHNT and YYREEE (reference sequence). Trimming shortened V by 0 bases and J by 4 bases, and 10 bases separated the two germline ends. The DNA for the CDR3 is TGTGCCAGCAGCTTGGCCGGGCGGACCACCGGGGAGCTGTTTTTT. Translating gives CASSLAGRTTGELFF.

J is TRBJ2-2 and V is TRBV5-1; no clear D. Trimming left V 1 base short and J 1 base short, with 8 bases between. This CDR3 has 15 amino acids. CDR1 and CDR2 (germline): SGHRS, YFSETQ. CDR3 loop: CASSLRQVNTGELFF. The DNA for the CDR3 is TGCGCCAGCAGCTTGAGGCAGGTGAACACCGGGGAGCTGTTTTTT. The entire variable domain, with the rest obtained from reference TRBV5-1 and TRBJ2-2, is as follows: KAGVTQTPRYLIKTRGQQVTLSCSPISGHRSVSWYQQTPGQGLQFLFEYFSETQRNKGNFPGRFSGRQFSNSRSEMNVSTLELGDSALYLCASSLRQVNTGELFFGEGSRLTVL.

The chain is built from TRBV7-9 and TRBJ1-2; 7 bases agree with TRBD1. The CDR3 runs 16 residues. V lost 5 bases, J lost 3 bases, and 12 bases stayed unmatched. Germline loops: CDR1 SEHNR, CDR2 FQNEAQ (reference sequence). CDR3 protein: CASSHRGPSTDYGYTF. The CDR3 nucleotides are TGTGCCAGCAGCCACAGGGGACCCTCTACGGACTATGGCTACACCTTC. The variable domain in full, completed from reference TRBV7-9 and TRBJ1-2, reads DTGVSQNPRHKITKRGQNVTFRCDPISEHNRLYWYRQTLGQGPEFLTYFQNEAQLEKSRLLSDRFSAERPKGSFSTLEIQRTEQGDSAMYLCASSHRGPSTDYGYTFGSGTRLTVV.

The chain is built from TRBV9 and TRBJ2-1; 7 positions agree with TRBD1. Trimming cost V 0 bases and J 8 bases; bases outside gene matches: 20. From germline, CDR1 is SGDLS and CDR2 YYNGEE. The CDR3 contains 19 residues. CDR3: CASSVEYNRGADIGDEQFF. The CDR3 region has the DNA TGTGCCAGCAGCGTAGAGTACAACAGGGGTGCCGATATTGGAGATGAGCAGTTCTTC.

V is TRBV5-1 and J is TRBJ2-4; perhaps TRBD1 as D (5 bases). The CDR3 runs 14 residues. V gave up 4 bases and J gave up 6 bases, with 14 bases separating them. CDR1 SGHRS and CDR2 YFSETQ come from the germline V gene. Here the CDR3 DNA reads TGCGCCAGCAGCCCTGGGTGGGGCGGAAACATTCAGTACTTC. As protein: CASSPGWGGNIQYF. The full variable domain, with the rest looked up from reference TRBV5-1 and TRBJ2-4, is KAGVTQTPRYLIKTRGQQVTLSCSPISGHRSVSWYQQTPGQGLQFLFEYFSETQRNKGNFPGRFSGRQFSNSRSEMNVSTLELGDSALYLCASSPGWGGNIQYFGAGTRLSVL.

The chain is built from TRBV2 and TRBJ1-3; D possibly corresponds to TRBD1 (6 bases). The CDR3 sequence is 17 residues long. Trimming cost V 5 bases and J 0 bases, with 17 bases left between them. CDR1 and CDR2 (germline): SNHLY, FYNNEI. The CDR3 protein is CASSRRRTESSGNTIYF. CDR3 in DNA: TGTGCCAGCAGTCGAAGGCGGACAGAGAGCTCTGGAAACACCATATATTTT.

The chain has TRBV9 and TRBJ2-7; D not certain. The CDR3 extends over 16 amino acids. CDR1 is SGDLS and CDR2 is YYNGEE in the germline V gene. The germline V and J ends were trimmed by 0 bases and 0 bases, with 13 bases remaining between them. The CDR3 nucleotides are TGTGCCAGCAGCGTAGCTCCGCAGGCCGACTCCTACGAGCAGTACTTC. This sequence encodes CASSVAPQADSYEQYF.

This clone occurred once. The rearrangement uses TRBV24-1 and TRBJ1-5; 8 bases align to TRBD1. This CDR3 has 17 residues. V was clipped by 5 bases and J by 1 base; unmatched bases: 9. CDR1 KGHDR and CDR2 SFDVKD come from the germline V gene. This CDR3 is CATSAGTGPLSNQPQHF. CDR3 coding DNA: TGTGCCACCAGTGCCGGGACAGGCCCCTTGAGCAATCAGCCCCAGCATTTT.

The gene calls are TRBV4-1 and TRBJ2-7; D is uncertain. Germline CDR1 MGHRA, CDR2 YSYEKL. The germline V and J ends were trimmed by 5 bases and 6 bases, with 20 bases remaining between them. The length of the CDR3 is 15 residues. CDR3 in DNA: TGCGCCAGCAGCAGAGAGCCTAACGGGTTCCGCGAGCAGTACTTC. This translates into CASSREPNGFREQYF.

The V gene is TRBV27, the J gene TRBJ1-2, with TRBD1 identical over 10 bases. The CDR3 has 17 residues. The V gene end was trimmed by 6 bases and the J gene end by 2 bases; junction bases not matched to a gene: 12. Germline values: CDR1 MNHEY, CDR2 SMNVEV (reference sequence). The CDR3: CASRGPGTGAPNYGYTF. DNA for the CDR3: TGTGCCAGCAGGGGCCCCGGGACAGGGGCACCAAACTATGGCTACACCTTC.

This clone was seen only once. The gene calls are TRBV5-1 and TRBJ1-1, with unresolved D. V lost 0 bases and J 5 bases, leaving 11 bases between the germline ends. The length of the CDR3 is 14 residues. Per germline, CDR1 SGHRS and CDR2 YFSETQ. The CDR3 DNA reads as TGCGCCAGCAGCTTGGAGACCGCCGGTACTGAAGCTTTCTTT. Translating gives CASSLETAGTEAFF.

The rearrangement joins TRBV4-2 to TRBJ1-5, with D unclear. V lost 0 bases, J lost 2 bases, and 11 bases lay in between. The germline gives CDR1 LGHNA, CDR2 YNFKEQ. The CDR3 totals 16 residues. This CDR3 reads CASSQDPASRNQPQHF. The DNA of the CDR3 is TGTGCCAGCAGCCAAGATCCGGCCAGCCGCAATCAGCCCCAGCATTTT.